This T cell receptor beta chain is from a study of shared clonotypes between healthy human individuals. Study-wide context: Three men and a couple of women, aged 18 to 49, were donors. Study outcomes and limitations: Clonotypes not shared had lower generation probabilities than those common to all four donors.

Germline V gene lookup returns CDR1 SGDLS and CDR2 YYNGEE. This CDR3 is 16 amino acids long. With 4 bases removed from V and 8 bases from J, the gap between germline ends came to 24 bases. Donors comprised healthy HIV-negative adults lacking recent acute infections or vaccinations. Splitting the CD4+ cells yielded a CD45RA+ naive subset and a CD45RA-negative memory subset. As concerns this clone: The antigen is unknown.

Data came from immunoSEQ multiplex PCR; TCRdb stores just in-frame clones and leaves some out. The repertoire holds about 1 million clones, with about 80% as singletons. The sequence was obtained from a man younger than 35 in good health. The specimen sequenced was memory CD4+ T cells sorted from blood. The subset here: CD45RA-negative fraction. The chain carries TRBV9 and TRBJ2-5; possibly TRBD1 or TRBD2 for D (7 bases each). CDR3 sequence: CASSSYPSGGDRTQYF. The CDR3 DNA follows: TGTGCCAGCAGCTCCTACCCCTCAGGGGGGGATCGTACCCAGTACTTC.